Here is one TCR beta chain with its context. Its binding antigen is unknown. Base qualities were left out, and no much larger clone turns up one base away. The time point label here, explained by the study, means: baseline before first vaccination. Vaccinee samples came from UK trials COV001 and COV002, including a single-blind randomized controlled phase 2/3 trial of AZD1222 (ChAdOx1 nCoV-19) in healthy adults. For TCRbeta chain sequencing, PBMC samples from trial participants were taken at day 0 and at day 28 after the second dose. Trimming costs V 12 bases and J 0 bases, and their ends lie 11 bases apart. Reading from cysteine to phenylalanine, the CDR3 counts 13 amino acids. The entry retains the CDR3 DNA only, 39 bases that are in frame from base 1. CDR1 and CDR2 are read off the germline V gene as KGHDR and SFDVKD. This entry comes from a study of T cell responses to AZD1222 COVID-19 vaccine (dated by TCRdb to the early 2020s). In terms of the full investigation: Because spike-specific TCR depth and breadth did not differ between the two schedules, AZD1222 recipients who got a second dose at roughly 4 weeks were pooled with those who got a second dose at roughly 12 weeks. A total of just over 230 trial participants underwent TCR sequencing, of whom some 200 had received two doses of AZD1222 and 26 had received two doses of the MenACWY control vaccine. Trial participants were enrolled into age subgroups of 18-55, 56-69 and 70-plus years, which contained roughly 140, 27 and 60 TCR-sequenced participants, respectively.

The paper's findings and limits, for the study overall: After two AZD1222 doses, both the breadth and the depth of spike-specific TCRs were significantly higher than at day 0 and than in MenACWY recipients. Reportedly, close to half of the unique spike-specific TCRs recognized epitopes lying outside the regions that are mutated in the B.1.351 and B.1.1.7 variants. In the small 56-69-year group, the increase in depth fell short of significance, most likely because of low power. Because no samples from the day 14 peak response were available, repertoires could be characterized only after the peak T cell response. Only 5 to 7 AZD1222 recipients were SARS-CoV-2 seropositive at baseline, limiting conclusions about previously exposed vaccinees. Most participants were white British and females outnumbered males, and the authors suggested that clonal diversity may have been underestimated. Vaccine-associated CD4 TCRs spanned the whole spike protein, with dominant responses in regions 160-218 and 743-854.

The CDR3 regions of human TCRbeta chains were analyzed by immunosequencing. The paper's processing steps were these. TCRs in the repertoires were matched against a reference library of SARS-CoV-2-specific TCRs that had been generated with the MIRA antigen-specificity platform. Breadth was defined as the fraction of unique TCRs that were SARS-CoV-2-associated, and depth was defined as the fraction of total T cells that were SARS-CoV-2-associated. Using the MIRA data, each spike-specific TCR was mapped to the spike region that the TCR reacts to and placed in a CD4 or CD8 class. Log10-transformed breadth and depth values were compared by one-way ANOVA with Sidak's multiple comparisons tests. Here the immuneACCESS table is served through TCRdb, limited to in-frame sequences with V and J called. Missing clones are a known gap in these copies; in checked studies unresolved V genes cover under half, and the rest lacks a known reason. V, J and clone size reflect that table, while D and trimming were determined from the DNA. This sample has some 170,000 clones in its table, and around nine tenths of those were observed once. The top ten clonotypes cover 2.6% of the sample.

This clonotype originated in an adult in good health. Recombination connected TRBV24-1 to TRBJ1-3; no D gene can be assigned with confidence. This sample comprised peripheral blood, obtained on day 0 of AZD1222 vaccination. In nucleotide form, the sequence is TGTGCCTCAAGACTGGACTCTGGAAACACCATATATTTT. This is translated as CASRLDSGNTIYF.